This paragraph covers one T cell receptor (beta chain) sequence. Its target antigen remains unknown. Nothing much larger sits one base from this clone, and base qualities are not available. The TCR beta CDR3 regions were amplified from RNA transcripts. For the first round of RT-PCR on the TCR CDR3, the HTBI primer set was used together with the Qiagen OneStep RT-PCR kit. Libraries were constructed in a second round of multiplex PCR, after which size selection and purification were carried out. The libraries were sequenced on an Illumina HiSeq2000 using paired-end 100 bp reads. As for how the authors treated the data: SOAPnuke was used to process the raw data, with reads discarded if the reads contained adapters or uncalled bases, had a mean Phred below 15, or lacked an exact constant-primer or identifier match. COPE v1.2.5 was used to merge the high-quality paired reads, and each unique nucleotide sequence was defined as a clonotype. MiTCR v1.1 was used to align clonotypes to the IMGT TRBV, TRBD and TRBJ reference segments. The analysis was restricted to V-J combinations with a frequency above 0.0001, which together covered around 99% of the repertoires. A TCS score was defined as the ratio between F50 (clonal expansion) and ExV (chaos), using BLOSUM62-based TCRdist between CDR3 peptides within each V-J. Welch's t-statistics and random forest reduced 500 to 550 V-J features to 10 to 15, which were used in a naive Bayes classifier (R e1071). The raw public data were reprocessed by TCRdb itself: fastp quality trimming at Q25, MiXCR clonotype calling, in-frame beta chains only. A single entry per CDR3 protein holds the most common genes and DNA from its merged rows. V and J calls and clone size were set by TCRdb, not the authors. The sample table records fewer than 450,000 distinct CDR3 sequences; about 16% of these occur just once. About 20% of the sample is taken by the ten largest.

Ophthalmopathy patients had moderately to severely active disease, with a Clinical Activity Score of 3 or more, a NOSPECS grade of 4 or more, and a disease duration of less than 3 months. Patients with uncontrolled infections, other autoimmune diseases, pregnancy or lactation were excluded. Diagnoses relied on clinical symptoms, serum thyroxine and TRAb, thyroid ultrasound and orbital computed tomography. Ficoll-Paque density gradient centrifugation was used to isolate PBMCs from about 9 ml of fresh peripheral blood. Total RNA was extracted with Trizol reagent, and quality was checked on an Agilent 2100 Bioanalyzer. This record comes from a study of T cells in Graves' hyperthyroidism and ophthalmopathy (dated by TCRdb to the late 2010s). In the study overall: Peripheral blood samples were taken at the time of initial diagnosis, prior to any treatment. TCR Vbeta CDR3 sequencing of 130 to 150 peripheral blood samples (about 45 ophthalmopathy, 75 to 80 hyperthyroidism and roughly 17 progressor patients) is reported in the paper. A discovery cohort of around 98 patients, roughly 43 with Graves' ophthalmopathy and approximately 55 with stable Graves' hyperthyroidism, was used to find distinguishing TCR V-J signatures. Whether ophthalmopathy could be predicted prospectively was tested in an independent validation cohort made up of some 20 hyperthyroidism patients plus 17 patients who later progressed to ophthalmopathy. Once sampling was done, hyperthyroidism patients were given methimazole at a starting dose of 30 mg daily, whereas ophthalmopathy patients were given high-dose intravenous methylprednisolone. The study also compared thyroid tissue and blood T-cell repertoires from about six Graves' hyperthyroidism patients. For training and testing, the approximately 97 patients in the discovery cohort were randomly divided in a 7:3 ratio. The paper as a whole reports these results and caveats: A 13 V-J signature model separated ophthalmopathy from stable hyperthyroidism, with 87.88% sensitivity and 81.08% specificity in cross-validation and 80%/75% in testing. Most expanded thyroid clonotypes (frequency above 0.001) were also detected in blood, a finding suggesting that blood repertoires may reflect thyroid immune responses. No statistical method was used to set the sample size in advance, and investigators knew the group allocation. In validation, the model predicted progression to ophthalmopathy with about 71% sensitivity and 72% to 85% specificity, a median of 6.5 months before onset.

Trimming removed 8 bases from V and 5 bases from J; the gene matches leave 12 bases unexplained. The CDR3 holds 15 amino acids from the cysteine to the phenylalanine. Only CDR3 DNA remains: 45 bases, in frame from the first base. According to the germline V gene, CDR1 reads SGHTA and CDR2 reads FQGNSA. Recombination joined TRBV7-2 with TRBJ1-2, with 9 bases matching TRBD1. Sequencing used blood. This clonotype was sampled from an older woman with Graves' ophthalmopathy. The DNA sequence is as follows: TGTGCCAGCTCCCAGAGTACAGGGGGCGCTTATGGCTACACCTTC. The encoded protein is CASSQSTGGAYGYTF.